This TCR beta chain was obtained from a study of Ad26.COV2.S vaccination and SARS-CoV-2 variants. Study as a whole: Into the muscle, Ad26.COV2.S was dosed once or twice, 56 days apart.

The table came from immunoSEQ multiplex PCR; TCRdb's copy has only in-frame clones and leaves some out. The data show 500,000 or so clones, around 88% seen once. Regarding this clone: Its antigen remains unidentified.

Treatment defined: some 19 received Ad26.COV2.S at low or high dose, single or two shots; about five received placebo; per-sample allocation not given. Following the first vaccine or placebo injection, samples were taken on day 63. Wuhan-strain spike was delivered by a replication-incompetent Ad26 vector. The CDR3 runs 14 residues. Trimming shortened V by 1 base and J by 9 bases, and 11 bases separated the two germline ends. Germline CDR1 reads SGHDT; CDR2 reads YYEEEE. Study-level results: Substantial response breadth was reportedly seen for spike-specific CD8+ and CD4+ T cells after vaccination.

The source of this sequence is a person between 18 and 60 years old who received the Ad26.COV2.S COVID-19 vaccine or a placebo. The source was peripheral blood, collected in a trial of Ad26.COV2.S vaccine versus placebo. The chain has TRBV5-6 and TRBJ1-6; D possibly corresponds to TRBD1 (5 bases). The CDR3 bases are TGTGCCAGCAGCTTGCCGGGGCCTTCTTCACCCCTCCACTTT. It codes for CASSLPGPSSPLHF.